This T cell receptor (beta chain) stems from a study of vaccination effects on CD4 cells after COVID-19. General study findings and limits: Nearly all vaccine-induced clones in healthy recipients recognized only SARS-CoV-2. Only a few convalescent patients and no early post-infection timepoints featured in the study.

Germline assignment: CDR1 SGHRS and CDR2 YFSETQ. Trimming pared 4 bases from V and 5 bases from J, leaving 13 bases between. This CDR3 is built from 14 residues. Assay: immunoSEQ multiplex PCR; the TCRdb copy retains only in-frame clones and omits some. Among about 61,000 clones, more than 80% were seen once, and the ten largest hold roughly 2.7%. ViraFEST assay sequencing came after antigen-specific CD4+ T cells were expanded with viral peptide pools. Scientists isolated CD4+ T cells after a roughly 9-day culture period ended. Cultures got half-medium changes with IL-2 on days 3 and 7. With regard to this clone: Its cognate antigen is unknown.

This receptor was taken from a human donor who received a COVID-19 vaccine. This rearrangement joins TRBV5-1 to TRBJ2-1; D possibly matches TRBD1 or TRBD2 (5 bases each). This sample comprised CD4+ T cells from PBMCs cultured with HCoV-229E spike peptides, obtained before COVID-19 vaccination. CDR3 bases: TGCGCCAGCAGCATCGGGACGGTGGACAATGAGCAGTTCTTC. Residues: CASSIGTVDNEQFF. Supplemented by reference TRBV5-1 and TRBJ2-1, the full variable domain reads KAGVTQTPRYLIKTRGQQVTLSCSPISGHRSVSWYQQTPGQGLQFLFEYFSETQRNKGNFPGRFSGRQFSNSRSEMNVSTLELGDSALYLCASSIGTVDNEQFFGPGTRLTVL.